One and the same sample provided the 11 T cell receptor beta chains below, sequenced in a study of spatial heterogeneity in lung cancer. Stated time point: sample taken at primary tumor resection. Frozen PBMC, nontumor lung or tumor provided whole RNA, which was sequenced unsorted. TCRdb fed the 5' RACE reads into MiXCR, producing one record per CDR3 protein. The table includes some 11,000 distinct CDR3 sequences, 14% detected once. Material: PBMCs, obtained at surgery. Receptors were obtained from a female donor with early-stage non-small cell lung cancer.

This clonotype was picked up a small number of times. This chain links TRBV6-1 with TRBJ1-5, with TRBD1 as a possible D gene (5 bases). This CDR3 has 15 residues. With 5 bases removed from V and 3 bases from J, the gap between germline ends came to 14 bases. Germline values: CDR1 MNHNS, CDR2 SASEGT. The chain's CDR3 is CASSRSDSYNQPQHF. CDR3 nucleotide sequence: TGTGCCAGCAGTAGATCCGACAGCTACAATCAGCCCCAGCATTTT.

This chain links TRBV29-1 with TRBJ2-1, with 14 bases fitting TRBD2. The CDR3 length is 14 residues. Trimming took 6 bases from V and 10 from J; bases not matched to a gene: 8. Germline V gives CDR1 SQVTM, CDR2 ANQGSEA. This CDR3 is CSVGLAGGAKEQFF. CDR3 DNA: TGCAGCGTAGGACTAGCGGGGGGCGCGAAAGAGCAGTTCTTC.

This clonotype was seen at least ten times. The chain combines TRBV5-1 with TRBJ1-1; the D is unclear. Germline V gives CDR1 SGHRS, CDR2 YFSETQ. V lost 4 bases, J lost 1 base, and 14 bases lay in between. The CDR3 has 15 residues. Here the CDR3 reads CASSPGQERNTEAFF. DNA for the CDR3: TGCGCCAGCAGCCCAGGCCAGGAGCGGAACACTGAAGCTTTCTTT. The full variable domain, its missing parts supplied by reference TRBV5-1 and TRBJ1-1, is KAGVTQTPRYLIKTRGQQVTLSCSPISGHRSVSWYQQTPGQGLQFLFEYFSETQRNKGNFPGRFSGRQFSNSRSEMNVSTLELGDSALYLCASSPGQERNTEAFFGQGTRLTVV.

In regard to this clonotype: This clone may be a read error of a much larger clone one base away. The genes are TRBV29-1 and TRBJ1-1, with 10 bases matching TRBD1. The CDR3 spans 13 residues. Germline V gene lookup returns CDR1 SQVTM and CDR2 ANQGSEA. CDR3 sequence: CSTKGQGITEVFF. DNA for the CDR3: TGCAGCACTAAGGGACAGGGGATCACTGAAGTTTTCTTT.

V is TRBV7-9 and J is TRBJ2-3; 9 nucleotides align to TRBD2. CDR3 length: 17 residues. The germline gives CDR1 SEHNR, CDR2 FQNEAQ (reference sequence). V dropped 4 bases and J dropped 2; count of bases not matched to a gene: 10. CDR3 amino acids: CASSSISGSLSTDTQYF. The CDR3 DNA reads TGTGCCAGCAGCTCCATTAGCGGGAGCTTATCCACAGATACGCAGTATTTT.

On this clonotype itself: This could be a read error, since a much larger clone is one nucleotide away. The chain is built from TRBV3-1 and TRBJ2-4; D possibly corresponds to TRBD1 (5 bases). The V gene's germline CDR1 is LGHDT and CDR2 YNNKEL (reference sequence). The CDR3 extends over 14 amino acids. CDR3 region: CASSREGSTDIQDF. The DNA of the CDR3 is TGTGCCAGCAGCCGAGAAGGTTCAACGGACATTCAGGACTTC.

This clonotype has a count of ten or more. The rearrangement uses TRBV29-1 and TRBJ1-1; 9 nucleotides line up with TRBD1. The CDR3 is made up of 13 amino acids. The junction had 5 bases not matched to a gene; V was cut back by 6 bases and J by 3 bases. Germline V gene lookup returns CDR1 SQVTM and CDR2 ANQGSEA. CDR3 in amino acids: CSVRTGADTEAFF. CDR3 in DNA: TGCAGCGTGAGGACAGGGGCGGACACTGAAGCTTTCTTT.

In its sample, this clonotype is medium-sized (0.01 to 0.1%). V is TRBV6-6 and J is TRBJ1-2; tentatively, D is TRBD1 (5 bases). The CDR3 runs to 13 residues. V was trimmed by 4 bases and J by 3 bases, leaving 9 bases between them. Germline V gene lookup returns CDR1 MNHNY and CDR2 SVGAGI (reference sequence). The CDR3 reads CASSFGGDYGYTF. The CDR3 coding sequence is TGTGCCAGCAGTTTCGGGGGAGACTATGGCTACACCTTC.

Relative to its sample, this clonotype is medium-sized (0.01 to 0.1%). The chain links TRBV14 to TRBJ2-5; no clear D. The CDR3 is 15 residues long. The V gene lost 0 bases and the J gene lost 2 bases, with 10 bases spanning the gap. Germline CDR1 reads SGHDN; CDR2 reads FVKESK. The CDR3 sequence: CASSQEGLAQETQYF. Here the CDR3 DNA reads TGTGCCAGCAGCCAAGAGGGTCTGGCACAAGAGACCCAGTACTTC.

This clonotype was recorded at least ten times. The chain carries TRBV24-1 and TRBJ2-1; 7 bases map to TRBD2. CDR1 and CDR2 (germline): KGHDR, SFDVKD. The CDR3 consists of 14 residues. V was pared by 5 bases and J by 7 bases, with 7 bases of the junction left unmatched. The CDR3, as DNA: TGTGCCACCAGTGCGGGGGACGGGAGGAATGAGCAGTTCTTC. Protein sequence: CATSAGDGRNEQFF.

This clonotype has a count of ten or more. The rearrangement links TRBV5-1 to TRBJ2-5; tentatively, D is TRBD1 or TRBD2 (5 bases each). Germline values: CDR1 SGHRS, CDR2 YFSETQ. Between the trimmed V and J ends, which lost 3 bases and 1 base, there was a span of 13 bases. CDR3 length: 15 residues. The CDR3 DNA reads as TGCGCCAGCAGCTCCCTCAGAGGGGCCCAAGAGACCCAGTACTTC. This sequence encodes CASSSLRGAQETQYF.